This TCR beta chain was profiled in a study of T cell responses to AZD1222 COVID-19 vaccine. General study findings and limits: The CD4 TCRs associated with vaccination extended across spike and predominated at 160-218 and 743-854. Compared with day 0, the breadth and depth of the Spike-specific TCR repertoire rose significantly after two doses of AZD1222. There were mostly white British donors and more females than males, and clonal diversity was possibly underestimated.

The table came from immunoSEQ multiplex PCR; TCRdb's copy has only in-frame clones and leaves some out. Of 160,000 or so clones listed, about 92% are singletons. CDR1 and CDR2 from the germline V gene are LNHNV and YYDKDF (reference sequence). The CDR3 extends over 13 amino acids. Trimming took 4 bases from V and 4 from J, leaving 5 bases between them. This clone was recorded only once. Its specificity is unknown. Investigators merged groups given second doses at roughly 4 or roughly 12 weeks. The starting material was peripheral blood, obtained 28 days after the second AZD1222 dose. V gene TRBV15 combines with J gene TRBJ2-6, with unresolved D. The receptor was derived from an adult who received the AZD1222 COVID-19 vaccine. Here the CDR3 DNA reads TGTGCCACCAGCACCCCCGGGGCCAACGTCCTGACTTTC. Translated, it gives CATSTPGANVLTF. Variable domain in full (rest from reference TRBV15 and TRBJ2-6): DAMVIQNPRYQVTQFGKPVTLSCSQTLNHNVMYWYQQKSSQAPKLLFHYYDKDFNNEADTPDNFQSRRPNTSFCFLDIRSPGLGDTAMYLCATSTPGANVLTFGAGSRLTVL.